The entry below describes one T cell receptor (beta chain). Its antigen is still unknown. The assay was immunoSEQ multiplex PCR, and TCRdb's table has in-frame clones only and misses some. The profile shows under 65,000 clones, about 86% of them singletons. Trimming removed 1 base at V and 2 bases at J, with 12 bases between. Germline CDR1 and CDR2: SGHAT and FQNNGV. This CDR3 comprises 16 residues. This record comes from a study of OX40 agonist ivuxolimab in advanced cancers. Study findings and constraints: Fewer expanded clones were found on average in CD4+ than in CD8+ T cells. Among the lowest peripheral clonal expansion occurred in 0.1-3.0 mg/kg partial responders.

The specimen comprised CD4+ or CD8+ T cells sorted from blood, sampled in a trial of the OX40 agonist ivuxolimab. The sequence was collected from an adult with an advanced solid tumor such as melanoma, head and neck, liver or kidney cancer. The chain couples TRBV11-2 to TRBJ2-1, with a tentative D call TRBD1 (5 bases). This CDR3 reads CASSLVRVLTYNEQFF. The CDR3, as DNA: TGTGCCAGCAGCTTAGTCAGGGTTCTGACCTACAATGAGCAGTTCTTC.